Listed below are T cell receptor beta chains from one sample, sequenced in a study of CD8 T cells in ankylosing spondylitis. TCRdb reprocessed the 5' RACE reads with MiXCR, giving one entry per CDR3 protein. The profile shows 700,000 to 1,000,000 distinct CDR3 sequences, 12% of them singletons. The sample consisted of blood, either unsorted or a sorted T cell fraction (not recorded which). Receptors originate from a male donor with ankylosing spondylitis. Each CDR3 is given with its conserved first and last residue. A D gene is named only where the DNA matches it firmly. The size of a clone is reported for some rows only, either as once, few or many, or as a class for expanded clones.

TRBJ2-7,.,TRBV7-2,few,CASSFVGGDIYEQYF,TGTGCCAGCAGCTTCGTGGGAGGGGACATCTACGAGCAGTACTTC
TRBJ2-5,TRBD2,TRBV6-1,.,CASTRREGETQYF,TGTGCCAGCACCCGAAGGGAGGGAGAGACCCAGTACTTC
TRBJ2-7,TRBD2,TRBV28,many,CASSSTGLAGISYEQYF,TGTGCCAGCAGTTCTACCGGACTAGCGGGAATTTCCTACGAGCAGTACTTC
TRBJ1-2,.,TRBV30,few,CAWSGKGTRDLYGYTF,TGTGCCTGGAGTGGAAAGGGGACAAGGGATCTCTATGGCTACACCTTC
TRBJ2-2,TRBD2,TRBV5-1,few,CASSPGGTQTAGELFF,TGCGCCAGCAGCCCGGGAGGGACCCAAACAGCCGGGGAGCTGTTTTTT
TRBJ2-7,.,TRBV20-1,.,CSAPSPRVKYEQYF,TGCAGTGCTCCAAGTCCTAGGGTCAAGTACGAGCAGTACTTC
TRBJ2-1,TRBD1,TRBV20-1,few,CSAPGQEYYNEQFF,TGCAGTGCACCAGGACAGGAGTACTACAATGAGCAGTTCTTC
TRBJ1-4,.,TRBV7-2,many,CASSWGAGNEKLFF,TGTGCCAGCAGCTGGGGAGCGGGAAATGAAAAACTGTTTTTT
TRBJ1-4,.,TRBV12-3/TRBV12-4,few,CASSRGHNEKLFF,TGTGCCAGCAGCAGGGGCCATAATGAAAAACTGTTTTTT
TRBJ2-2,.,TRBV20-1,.,CSARIPGGTGELFF,TGCAGTGCTAGGATCCCCGGGGGAACCGGGGAGCTGTTTTTT
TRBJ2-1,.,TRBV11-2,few,CASSLFANEQFF,TGTGCCAGCAGCTTGTTTGCCAATGAGCAGTTCTTC
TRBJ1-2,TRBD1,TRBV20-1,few,CSAQGQPTNYGYTF,TGCAGTGCTCAGGGACAGCCGACTAACTATGGCTACACCTTC
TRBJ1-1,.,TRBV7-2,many,CASSLRWNTEAFF,TGTGCCAGCAGCCTACGATGGAACACTGAAGCTTTCTTT
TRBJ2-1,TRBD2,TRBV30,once,CAWKGLPSNEQFF,TGTGCCTGGAAGGGACTACCGAGCAATGAGCAGTTCTTC
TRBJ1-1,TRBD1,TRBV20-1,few,CSVTTGEDTEAFF,TGCAGTGTTACGACAGGGGAAGACACTGAAGCTTTCTTT
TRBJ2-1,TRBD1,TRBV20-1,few,CSAVRTGSSGYNEQFF,TGCAGTGCAGTCCGGACAGGCTCGAGTGGCTACAATGAGCAGTTCTTC
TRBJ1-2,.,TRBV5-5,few,CASSLEGMSGYGYTF,TGTGCCAGCAGCTTGGAGGGCATGAGTGGCTATGGCTACACCTTC
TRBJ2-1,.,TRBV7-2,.,CASSLMGREQFF,TGTGCCAGCAGCCTCATGGGACGGGAGCAGTTCTTC
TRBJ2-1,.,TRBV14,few,CASSHAGFYNEQFF,TGTGCCAGCAGCCATGCGGGGTTTTACAATGAGCAGTTCTTC
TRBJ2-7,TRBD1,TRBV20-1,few,CSSGTDTYEQYF,TGCAGTTCCGGGACAGACACCTACGAGCAGTACTTC
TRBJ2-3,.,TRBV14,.,CASSQAGAGTDTQYF,TGTGCCAGCAGCCAAGCAGGGGCTGGCACAGATACGCAGTATTTT
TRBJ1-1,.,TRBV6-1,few,CASSFSTANTEAFF,TGTGCCAGCAGTTTCTCGACAGCGAACACTGAAGCTTTCTTT
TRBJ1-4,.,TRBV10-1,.,CASSGGLNEKLFF,TGCGCCAGCAGTGGGGGGCTGAATGAAAAACTGTTTTTT
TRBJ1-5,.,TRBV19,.,CASSTKTGAGSHQPQHF,TGTGCCAGTAGTACCAAGACAGGTGCCGGATCCCATCAGCCCCAGCATTTT
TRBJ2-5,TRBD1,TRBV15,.,CATRDRGGETQYF,TGTGCCACCAGGGACAGGGGCGGTGAGACCCAGTACTTC
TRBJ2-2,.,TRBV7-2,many,CASSLGPSNTGELFF,TGTGCCAGCAGCCTGGGACCATCGAACACCGGGGAGCTGTTTTTT
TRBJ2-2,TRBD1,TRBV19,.,CASRMGTVIAGELFF,TGTGCCAGTAGGATGGGGACAGTGATCGCCGGGGAGCTGTTTTTT
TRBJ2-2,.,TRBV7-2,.,CASSLRGWGQNTGELFF,TGTGCCAGCAGCTTACGGGGATGGGGACAAAACACCGGGGAGCTGTTTTTT
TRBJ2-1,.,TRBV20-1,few,CSARDSSREGVFYNEQFF,TGCAGTGCTAGAGATTCTAGCAGGGAAGGGGTTTTTTACAATGAGCAGTTCTTC
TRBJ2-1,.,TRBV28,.,CASLDSNTEQFF,TGTGCCAGCCTTGACTCGAATACTGAGCAGTTCTTC
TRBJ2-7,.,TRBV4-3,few,CASSLRTITSGKQYF,TGCGCCAGCAGCCTTCGGACTATCACCTCGGGGAAGCAGTACTTC
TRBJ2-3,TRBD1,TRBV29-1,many,CSARGPTDTQYF,TGCAGCGCCAGGGGGCCCACAGATACGCAGTATTTT
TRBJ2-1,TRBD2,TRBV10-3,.,CAISERTSGGSDNEQFF,TGTGCCATCAGTGAGCGAACTAGCGGGGGCTCTGACAATGAGCAGTTCTTC
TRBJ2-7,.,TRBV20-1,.,CSALAGLSYEEYF,TGCAGTGCTTTGGCCGGACTCTCCTACGAGGAGTACTTC
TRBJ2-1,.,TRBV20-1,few,CSARVGAVLGNEQFF,TGCAGTGCTAGAGTAGGGGCGGTTCTCGGGAATGAGCAGTTCTTC
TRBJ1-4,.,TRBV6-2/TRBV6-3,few,CASNQTCYNEKLFF,TGTGCCAGCAACCAGACCTGCTATAACGAAAAACTGTTTTTT
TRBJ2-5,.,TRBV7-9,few,CASSPRQGRGETQYF,TGTGCCAGCAGCCCCAGGCAGGGAAGAGGGGAGACCCAGTACTTC
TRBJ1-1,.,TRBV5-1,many,CASSREGHLNTEAFF,TGCGCCAGCAGCCGCGAGGGGCATTTGAACACTGAAGCTTTCTTT
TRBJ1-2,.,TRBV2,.,CASSGEGNGYTF,TGTGCCAGCAGTGGGGAGGGAAACGGCTACACCTTC
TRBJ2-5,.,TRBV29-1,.,CSATLQETQYF,TGCAGCGCCACCCTCCAGGAGACCCAGTACTTC
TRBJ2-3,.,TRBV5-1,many,CASSQADTQYF,TGCGCCAGCAGCCAAGCAGATACGCAGTATTTT
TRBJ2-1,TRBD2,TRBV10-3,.,CAIRTSGYNEQFF,TGTGCCATAAGGACTAGCGGATACAATGAGCAGTTCTTC